This TCR beta chain was found in a study of spatial heterogeneity in lung cancer. Whole-study context: An average of more than ten raw reads was observed per unique TCR and UMI combination. Study observations and caveats: Higher tumor mutation counts went along with higher counts of expanded intratumoral alpha and beta TCRs.

MiXCR, run by TCRdb on the 5' RACE reads, gives a single entry per CDR3 protein. The table shows some 13,000 distinct CDR3 sequences, with 3% to 4.5% occurring only once. Time point defined: sample taken at primary tumor resection. Unsorted samples of tumor, nontumor lung or frozen PBMC had their whole RNA sequenced. Germline V gene data show CDR1 as LGHDT and CDR2 as YNNKEL (reference sequence). Trimming took off 4 bases at V and 2 bases at J, with 16 bases between the two ends. The CDR3 is 16 residues long. By frequency in the sample, this clonotype is medium-sized. What it binds is not known. Material: lung tumor tissue, obtained at surgery. This clonotype was obtained from a male donor with early-stage non-small cell lung cancer. The chain carries TRBV3-1 and TRBJ2-3; D tentatively reads TRBD1 or TRBD2 (5 bases each). DNA of the CDR3: TGTGCCAGCAGCCTCCGACAGACTAAATACACAGATACGCAGTATTTT. This gives the protein CASSLRQTKYTDTQYF.